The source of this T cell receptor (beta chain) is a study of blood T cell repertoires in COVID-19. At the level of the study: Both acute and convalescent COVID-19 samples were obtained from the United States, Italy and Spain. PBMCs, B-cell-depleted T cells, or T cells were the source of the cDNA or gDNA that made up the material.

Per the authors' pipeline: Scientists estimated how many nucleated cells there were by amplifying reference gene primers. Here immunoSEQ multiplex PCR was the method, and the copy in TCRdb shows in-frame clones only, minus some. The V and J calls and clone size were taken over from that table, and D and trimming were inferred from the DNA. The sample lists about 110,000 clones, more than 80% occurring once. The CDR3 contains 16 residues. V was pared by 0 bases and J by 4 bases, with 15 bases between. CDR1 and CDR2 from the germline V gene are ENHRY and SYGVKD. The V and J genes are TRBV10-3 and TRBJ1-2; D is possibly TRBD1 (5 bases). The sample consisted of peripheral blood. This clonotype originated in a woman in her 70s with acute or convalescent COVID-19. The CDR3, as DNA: TGTGCCATCAGTGAGTCGCTGGTGGGGCTGCGCTATGGCTACACCTTC. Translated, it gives CAISESLVGLRYGYTF.